One and the same sample provided the 28 T cell receptor beta chains below, sequenced in a study of regulatory T cells in long-lasting Graves disease. Construction of the TCR beta libraries employed iRepertoire HTBI primers in conjunction with Arm-PCR of CDR3 regions. MiXCR, run by TCRdb on the multiplex PCR reads, gives a single entry per CDR3 protein. The repertoire holds over 500,000 distinct CDR3 sequences, with 15% to 20% as singletons. The time point: newly diagnosed GD, antithyroid drugs for less than 3 months. Researchers made the TCR library from RNA that was extracted from PBMCs. The sample was also reused in another study, on T cells in Graves' hyperthyroidism and ophthalmopathy.

The sample was peripheral blood mononuclear cells (PBMCs), taken at new diagnosis, from a patient treated with antithyroid drugs. The receptor source for this set is a young man with Graves disease.

This clonotype was seen ten or more times. This rearrangement joins TRBV30 to TRBJ1-4; D may be TRBD1 (5 bases). The CDR3 length is 16 residues. V lost 0 bases and J lost 0, with 11 bases in between. The germline CDR1 and CDR2 sequences are GTSNPN and SVGIG (reference sequence). In DNA form, the CDR3 reads TGTGCCTGGAGTGTAACCACAGGTGCAACTAATGAAAAACTGTTTTTT. Its protein is CAWSVTTGATNEKLFF.

This clonotype was seen only a few times. This chain joins TRBV11-2 and TRBJ2-2, with 8 nucleotides matching TRBD2. The CDR3 totals 17 residues. The V and J ends lost 5 bases and 1 base, in that order; junction bases with no gene match: 9. Germline V CDR1 and CDR2: SGHAT, FQNNGV. CDR3 bases: TGTGCCAGCAGCCCGCGGTTGCTAGCGGGGAACACCGGGGAGCTGTTTTTT. Its protein is CASSPRLLAGNTGELFF. Full variable domain (outside the CDR3, taken from reference TRBV11-2 and TRBJ2-2): EAGVAQSPRYKIIEKRQSVAFWCNPISGHATLYWYQQILGQGPKLLIQFQNNGVVDDSQLPKDRFSAERLKGVDSTLKIQPAKLEDSAVYLCASSPRLLAGNTGELFFGEGSRLTVL.

The table lists this clonotype with a few counts. The chain is built from TRBV10-1 and TRBJ2-1; D is undetermined. The CDR3 is 13 amino acids. The V gene lost 4 bases and the J gene lost 8 bases, with 12 bases spanning the gap. Germline CDR1 WNHNN, CDR2 SYGVQD (reference sequence). The CDR3 region is CASSGGMGYEQFF. The CDR3 coding sequence is TGCGCCAGCAGTGGTGGTATGGGTTATGAGCAGTTCTTC.

The V gene is TRBV5-1, the J gene TRBJ2-7; 7 bases map to TRBD2. V dropped 4 bases and J dropped 2; count of bases not matched to a gene: 12. The CDR3 is made up of 16 amino acids. Germline V gene data show CDR1 as SGHRS and CDR2 as YFSETQ. The CDR3 loop is CASSRGIGEGAYEQYF. In DNA, the CDR3 is TGCGCCAGCAGCCGGGGGATAGGGGAGGGAGCCTACGAGCAGTACTTC.

This clonotype came up many times. The J gene is TRBJ1-1, the V gene TRBV19; no definite D call. V was cut by 3 bases and J by 8 bases, with 16 bases left in between. The CDR3 totals 14 residues. Germline assignment: CDR1 LNHDA and CDR2 SQIVND (reference sequence). The CDR3 spells CASSIGLGLGEAFF. CDR3 DNA sequence: TGTGCCAGTAGTATCGGTCTTGGCCTTGGGGAAGCTTTCTTT.

This clonotype was observed many times. The chain combines TRBV5-1 with TRBJ2-7; 10 bases map to TRBD1. CDR3 length equals 15 residues. The germline V gene has CDR1 SGHRS and CDR2 YFSETQ. Trimming removed 4 bases from V and 5 bases from J; junction bases left unmatched: 9. The chain's CDR3 is CASSSLGDRGNEQYF. The CDR3, as DNA: TGCGCCAGCAGCAGCCTCGGGGACAGGGGCAACGAGCAGTACTTC.

The table lists this clonotype with many counts. V gene TRBV30 combines with J gene TRBJ1-1; D is uncertain. Germline CDR1 and CDR2: GTSNPN and SVGIG (reference sequence). V was cut by 3 bases and J by 4 bases, with 12 bases left in between. This CDR3 contains 13 residues. The CDR3 protein is CAWRLGLGTEAFF. The CDR3 bases are TGTGCCTGGAGGCTCGGGCTGGGCACTGAAGCTTTCTTT.

This clonotype showed up just a few times. The chain is built from TRBV27 and TRBJ1-2; TRBD1 is a possible D gene (6 bases). Germline assignment: CDR1 MNHEY and CDR2 SMNVEV (reference sequence). The CDR3 has 15 amino acids. V lost 7 bases and J 3 bases, leaving 18 bases between the germline ends. The DNA of the CDR3 is TGTGCCAGCAAGCCCGGGGGGGCAATCTACTATGGCTACACCTTC. Translation: CASKPGGAIYYGYTF.

CDR3 sequence: CASSDAGTSGNYEQYF. CDR3 DNA: TGTGCCAGCAGCGACGCCGGGACTAGCGGGAACTACGAGCAGTACTTC. The chain carries TRBV11-2 and TRBJ2-7; 13 positions match TRBD2. CDR1 is SGHAT, CDR2 FQNNGV, per germline. Losses at the gene ends were 5 bases for V and 3 bases for J; bases not matched to a gene: 7. The CDR3 is 16 amino acids. The full variable domain, its missing parts supplied by reference TRBV11-2 and TRBJ2-7, is EAGVAQSPRYKIIEKRQSVAFWCNPISGHATLYWYQQILGQGPKLLIQFQNNGVVDDSQLPKDRFSAERLKGVDSTLKIQPAKLEDSAVYLCASSDAGTSGNYEQYFGPGTRLTVT.

This clonotype was observed many times. The chain recombines TRBV30 with TRBJ2-1, with 11 positions matching TRBD2. Per germline, CDR1 GTSNPN and CDR2 SVGIG (reference sequence). The CDR3 covers 14 residues. After removal of 5 bases from V and 9 bases from J, the junction contained 9 bases not matched to a gene. This CDR3 is CAWVLAGGNTEQFF. In DNA, the CDR3 is TGTGCCTGGGTGCTAGCGGGAGGAAACACTGAGCAGTTCTTC.

This clonotype has more than one count but fewer than ten. The chain has TRBV20-1 and TRBJ1-6, with D tentatively TRBD1 (6 bases). This CDR3 spans 13 amino acids. V lost 3 bases to trimming and J lost 7 bases, with 10 bases between them. The germline V gene encodes CDR1 DFQATT and CDR2 SNEGSKA (reference sequence). The CDR3 DNA reads as TGCAGTGCTAGGCGGGACAAAAATTCACCCCTCCACTTT. Translation gives CSARRDKNSPLHF.

The chain joins TRBV10-3 to TRBJ2-7; D is unresolved. Germline V gene data show CDR1 as ENHRY and CDR2 as SYGVKD. Deletions cut 2 bases from V and 2 bases from J, with 7 bases between. CDR3 length: 13 amino acids. In nucleotides, the CDR3 is TGTGCCATCAGTGAGGGTCGCACCTACGAGCAGTACTTC. It is translated as CAISEGRTYEQYF.

This clonotype was counted ten times or more. This chain joins TRBV28 and TRBJ2-7; 7 bases agree with TRBD2. Germline CDR1 reads MDHEN; CDR2 reads SYDVKM. V lost 5 bases, J lost 7 bases, and 8 bases stayed unmatched. CDR3 size: 13 residues. CDR3 residues: CASSPSGRREQYF. The CDR3 region has the DNA TGTGCCAGCAGTCCCTCCGGGAGGCGGGAGCAGTACTTC.

This clonotype turned up a few times. This rearrangement joins TRBV7-2 to TRBJ2-7; D unresolved. The germline CDR1 and CDR2 sequences are SGHTA and FQGNSA. This CDR3 comprises 15 residues. The germline V and J ends were trimmed by 4 bases and 1 base, with 14 bases remaining between them. The CDR3 nucleotides read TGTGCCAGCAGCTCCTATTCACTACGTTCCTACGAGCAGTACTTC. Amino acids: CASSSYSLRSYEQYF.

A word on this clonotype: A much more abundant neighbour one base away suggests this may be a read error. This chain connects TRBV3-1 to TRBJ2-1; no definite D call. Germline V gene lookup returns CDR1 LGHDT and CDR2 YNNKEL (reference sequence). CDR3 size: 13 residues. Trimming removed 2 bases at V and 10 bases at J, with 12 bases between. CDR3 amino acids: CASSQKIGNEQFF. The CDR3 bases are TGTGCCAGCAGCCAAAAGATAGGGAACGAGCAGTTCTTC.

This clonotype was seen at least ten times. The V call is TRBV29-1, the J call TRBJ2-7; possible D gene TRBD2, 5 bases. Trimming removed 6 bases at V and 5 bases at J, with 8 bases between. Germline loops: CDR1 SQVTM, CDR2 ANQGSEA. This CDR3 comprises 10 residues. The CDR3 spells CSVQLDEQYF. CDR3 DNA sequence: TGCAGCGTACAACTAGACGAGCAGTACTTC.

This clonotype was picked up many times. The V call is TRBV20-1, the J call TRBJ2-7; possibly TRBD2 for D (6 bases). The V gene lost 2 bases and the J gene lost 3 bases, with 14 bases spanning the gap. Germline assignment: CDR1 DFQATT and CDR2 SNEGSKA (reference sequence). This CDR3 comprises 14 residues. As DNA, the CDR3 is TGCAGTGCTAGACACCCCCGGCGGGACTACGAGCAGTACTTC. This translates into CSARHPRRDYEQYF.

This clonotype occurred a few times. The chain carries TRBV27 and TRBJ2-3; 16 bases are a match to TRBD2. V dropped 5 bases and J dropped 3; count of bases not matched to a gene: 8. Per germline, CDR1 MNHEY and CDR2 SMNVEV (reference sequence). This CDR3 is built from 18 residues. CDR3 DNA sequence: TGTGCCAGCAGTCCGGGGACTAGCGGGAGGGCCGGTACAGATACGCAGTATTTT. It specifies CASSPGTSGRAGTDTQYF.

The sample holds a few counts of this clonotype. This chain connects TRBV27 to TRBJ2-7; 9 bases line up with TRBD2. Germline assignment: CDR1 MNHEY and CDR2 SMNVEV (reference sequence). The CDR3 has 14 amino acids. V was pared by 5 bases and J by 3 bases, with 5 bases of the junction left unmatched. The CDR3 is CASSLSGGNYEQYF. DNA for the CDR3: TGTGCCAGCAGTCTTAGCGGGGGTAACTACGAGCAGTACTTC.

The chain employs TRBV6-5 and TRBJ1-2; 10 bases are shared with TRBD1. The junction had 4 bases not matched to a gene; V was cut back by 2 bases and J by 4 bases. Germline CDR1 and CDR2: MNHEY and SVGAGI. This CDR3 has 15 residues. The DNA for the CDR3 is TGTGCCAGCAGTTACCTGGACAGGGGGGTCTATGGCTACACCTTC. This translates into CASSYLDRGVYGYTF.

This clonotype came up many times. The CDR3 nucleotides read TGTGCCAGCAGCTCGGGGACAGGGGGCACCGGGGAGCTGTTTTTT. Protein: CASSSGTGGTGELFF. The chain has TRBV7-9 and TRBJ2-2; 11 nucleotides align to TRBD1. The CDR3 length is 15 residues. CDR1 is SEHNR, CDR2 FQNEAQ, per germline (reference sequence). Germline trimming cut 4 bases from V and 4 bases from J; bases unmatched to any gene: 2.

This clonotype was picked up many times. CDR3 nucleotides: TGTGCCAGCTCACCACCGGGAGGTCCGGAGACCCAGTACTTC. It encodes CASSPPGGPETQYF. V gene TRBV18 combines with J gene TRBJ2-5, with D perhaps TRBD2 (6 bases). The V and J ends lost 0 bases and 5 bases respectively, with 10 bases between them. Germline values: CDR1 KGHSH, CDR2 LQKENI. This CDR3 is 14 amino acids long.

The gene calls are TRBV2 and TRBJ1-5, with a tentative D call TRBD1 (6 bases). The germline V gene encodes CDR1 SNHLY and CDR2 FYNNEI. The V gene lost 5 bases and the J gene lost 1 base, with 12 bases spanning the gap. The CDR3 has 15 residues. The CDR3 protein is CASSTDRTSNQPQHF. The CDR3 nucleotides are TGTGCCAGCAGTACCGACAGGACGAGCAATCAGCCCCAGCATTTT.

The sample holds many counts of this clonotype. The chain employs TRBV13 and TRBJ2-7; 12 nucleotides line up with TRBD2. V dropped 11 bases and J dropped 6; count of bases not matched to a gene: 8. This CDR3 region has 13 residues. Germline CDR1 and CDR2: PRHDT and FYEKMQ (reference sequence). The CDR3: CAGKTSGSSEQYF. CDR3 nucleotide sequence: TGTGCCGGAAAGACTAGCGGGAGTAGCGAGCAGTACTTC.

This clonotype was seen repeatedly, ten times or more. The gene calls are TRBV5-6 and TRBJ1-4; the match to TRBD1 covers 7 bases. V was clipped by 5 bases and J by 4 bases; unmatched bases: 5. The length of the CDR3 is 14 residues. Germline V gene lookup returns CDR1 SGHDT and CDR2 YYEEEE. This CDR3 is CASRATGVNEKLFF. CDR3 in DNA: TGTGCCAGCAGGGCCACAGGGGTTAATGAAAAACTGTTTTTT.

A few counts support this clonotype. V usage is TRBV20-1 and J usage is TRBJ1-5; 7 bases match TRBD1. J lost 11 bases, V lost 0 bases, and 10 bases had no gene match. CDR1 and CDR2 (germline): DFQATT, SNEGSKA (reference sequence). This CDR3 region has 14 residues. CDR3 amino acids: CSAREEGAGGSQHF. As DNA, the CDR3 is TGCAGTGCTAGAGAGGAGGGGGCCGGCGGGTCCCAGCATTTT.

This clonotype was seen many times. The genes are TRBV12-3 or TRBV12-4 and TRBJ1-5; D remains unclear. The CDR3 is made up of 13 amino acids. Between the trimmed V and J ends, which lost 7 bases and 4 bases, there was a span of 11 bases. The CDR3 nucleotides are TGTGCCAGCACCCTCAGGACTAATCAGCCCCAGCATTTT. It translates to CASTLRTNQPQHF.

This clonotype came up many times. The CDR3 protein is CSAGGTNNSPLHF. DNA of the CDR3: TGCAGCGCCGGAGGGACAAATAATTCACCCCTCCACTTT. The rearrangement uses TRBV29-1 and TRBJ1-6; maybe TRBD1 (6 bases). CDR3 length: 13 residues. Trimming cost V 7 bases and J 5 bases, with 12 bases left between them. From germline, CDR1 is SQVTM and CDR2 ANQGSEA.